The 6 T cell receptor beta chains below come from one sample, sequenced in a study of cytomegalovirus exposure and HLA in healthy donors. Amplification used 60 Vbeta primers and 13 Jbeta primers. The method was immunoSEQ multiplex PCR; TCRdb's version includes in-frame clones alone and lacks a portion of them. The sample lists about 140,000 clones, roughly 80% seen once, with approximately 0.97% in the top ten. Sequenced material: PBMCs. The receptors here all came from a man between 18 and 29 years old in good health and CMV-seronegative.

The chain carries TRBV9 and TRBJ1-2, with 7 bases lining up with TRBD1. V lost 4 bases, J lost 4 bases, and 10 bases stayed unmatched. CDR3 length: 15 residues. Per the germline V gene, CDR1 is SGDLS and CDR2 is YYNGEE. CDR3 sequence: CASSRAGGGSYGYTF. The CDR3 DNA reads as TGTGCCAGCAGCCGTGCAGGGGGAGGAAGCTATGGCTACACCTTC.

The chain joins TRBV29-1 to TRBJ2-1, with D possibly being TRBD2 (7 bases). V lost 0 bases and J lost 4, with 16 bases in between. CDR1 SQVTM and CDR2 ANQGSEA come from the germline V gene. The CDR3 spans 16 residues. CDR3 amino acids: CSVEEGGGGDYNEQFF. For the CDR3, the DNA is TGCAGCGTTGAAGAGGGGGGAGGGGGGGATTACAATGAGCAGTTCTTC.

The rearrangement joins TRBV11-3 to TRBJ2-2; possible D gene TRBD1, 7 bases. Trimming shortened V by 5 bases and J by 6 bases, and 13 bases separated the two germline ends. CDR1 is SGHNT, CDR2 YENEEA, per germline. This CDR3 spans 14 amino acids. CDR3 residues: CASSPQGGSGELFF. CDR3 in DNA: TGTGCCAGCAGCCCCCAGGGGGGATCCGGGGAGCTGTTTTTT.

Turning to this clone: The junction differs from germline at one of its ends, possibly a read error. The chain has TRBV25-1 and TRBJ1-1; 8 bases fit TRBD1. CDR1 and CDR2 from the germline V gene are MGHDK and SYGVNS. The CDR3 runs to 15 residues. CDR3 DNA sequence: TGTGCCAGCAGTGAACAGGGGGCCCGGGTCACTGAAGCTTCCTTT. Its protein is CASSEQGARVTEASF.

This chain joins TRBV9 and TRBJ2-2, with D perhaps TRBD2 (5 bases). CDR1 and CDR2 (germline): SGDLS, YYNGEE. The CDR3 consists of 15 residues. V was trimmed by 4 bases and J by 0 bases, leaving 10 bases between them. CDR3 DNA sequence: TGTGCCAGCAGCCCGGGGAAACCGAACACCGGGGAGCTGTTTTTT. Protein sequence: CASSPGKPNTGELFF. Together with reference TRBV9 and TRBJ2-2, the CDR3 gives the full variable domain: DSGVTQTPKHLITATGQRVTLRCSPRSGDLSVYWYQQSLDQGLQFLIQYYNGEERAKGNILERFSAQQFPDLHSELNLSSLELGDSALYFCASSPGKPNTGELFFGEGSRLTVL.

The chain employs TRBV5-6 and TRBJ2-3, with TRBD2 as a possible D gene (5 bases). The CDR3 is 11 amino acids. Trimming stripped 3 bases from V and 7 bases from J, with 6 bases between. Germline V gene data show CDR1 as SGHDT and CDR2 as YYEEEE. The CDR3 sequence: CASSSGNTQYF. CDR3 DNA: TGTGCCAGCAGCTCGGGGAATACGCAGTATTTT.